This record looks at one T cell receptor (beta chain) sequence and its context. The data were obtained in a study of cytomegalovirus exposure and HLA in healthy donors. Primers for the PCR totalled 60 Vbeta and 13 Jbeta. Sequencing was performed with immunoSEQ multiplex PCR; in TCRdb, only in-frame clones are kept and a portion is missing. Of 120,000 to 150,000 clones in the sample, 65% to 75% are singletons; the top ten hold approximately 4.3%. The source of this sequence is a man in his fifties or sixties in good health and CMV-seronegative. Sequencing was performed on PBMCs.

The CDR3 bases are TGTGCCAGCAGCTTGGCGGGACTCCCTGGAGGGACTAACTATGGCTACACCTTC. It encodes CASSLAGLPGGTNYGYTF. The genes are TRBV7-9 and TRBJ1-2, with D possibly being TRBD1 (5 bases). Germline-derived CDR1 and CDR2 are SEHNR and FQNEAQ (reference sequence). Between the trimmed V and J ends, which lost 3 bases and 0 bases, there was a span of 20 bases. The CDR3 runs to 18 residues.